These T cell receptor beta chains were read from a single sample in a study of cytomegalovirus exposure and HLA in healthy donors. Clones were read by immunoSEQ multiplex PCR, and TCRdb kept only the in-frame ones, dropping some. The repertoire holds 110,000 or so clones, with 60% to 80% as singletons. The sample was PBMCs. The receptors shown here come from a woman aged 25-40 years in good health and CMV-seropositive. The CDR3 runs from the conserved cysteine through the conserved F or W. The order of the fields is V gene, D gene, clone size, J gene, CDR3 protein, CDR3 DNA. D genes are given only for firm matches. Expanded clones are given a class, and other clones once, few, many or no size at all.

v_gene: TRBV10-3
d_gene: TRBD1
abundance: -
j_gene: TRBJ1-5
CDR3aa: CAISESDRGRSQPQHF
CDR3nt: TGTGCCATCAGTGAGTCGGACAGGGGAAGGAGTCAGCCCCAGCATTTT

v_gene: TRBV4-2
d_gene: -
abundance: -
j_gene: TRBJ2-1
CDR3aa: CASSLRRDYNEQFF
CDR3nt: TGTGCCAGCAGCCTAAGGCGGGACTACAATGAGCAGTTCTTC

v_gene: TRBV14
d_gene: TRBD1
abundance: few
j_gene: TRBJ1-3
CDR3aa: CASSQTAYRGRRSGNTIYF
CDR3nt: TGTGCCAGCAGCCAAACCGCGTACAGGGGGCGAAGGTCTGGAAACACCATATATTTT

v_gene: TRBV7-8
d_gene: -
abundance: -
j_gene: TRBJ1-1
CDR3aa: CASSRSLPEAFF
CDR3nt: TGTGCCAGCAGCCGTTCACTTCCTGAAGCTTTCTTT

v_gene: TRBV10-3
d_gene: -
abundance: -
j_gene: TRBJ1-3
CDR3aa: CAIRRDTSGNTIYF
CDR3nt: TGTGCCATCAGAAGGGACACCTCTGGAAACACCATATATTTT

v_gene: TRBV11-3
d_gene: TRBD1
abundance: -
j_gene: TRBJ2-3
CDR3aa: CASSRNPTGGGSDTQYF
CDR3nt: TGTGCCAGCAGCCGAAACCCGACAGGGGGCGGCTCAGATACGCAGTATTTT

v_gene: TRBV9
d_gene: TRBD1
abundance: -
j_gene: TRBJ1-2
CDR3aa: CASSALKTGINYGYTF
CDR3nt: TGTGCCAGCAGCGCCCTAAAGACAGGGATCAACTATGGCTACACCTTC

v_gene: TRBV15
d_gene: -
abundance: -
j_gene: TRBJ2-1
CDR3aa: CATSRAGESRSYNEQFF
CDR3nt: TGTGCCACCAGCAGAGCGGGTGAATCAAGATCCTACAATGAGCAGTTCTTC

v_gene: TRBV7-9
d_gene: TRBD1
abundance: -
j_gene: TRBJ1-4
CDR3aa: CASSLAFLTGGDEKLFF
CDR3nt: TGTGCCAGCAGCTTAGCGTTTTTGACAGGGGGAGATGAAAAACTGTTTTTT

v_gene: TRBV6-5
d_gene: -
abundance: -
j_gene: TRBJ1-2
CDR3aa: CASSYSGLYGYTF
CDR3nt: TGTGCCAGCAGTTACTCTGGGCTGTATGGCTACACCTTC

v_gene: TRBV7-3
d_gene: -
abundance: -
j_gene: TRBJ2-6
CDR3aa: CASSFIRGSGANVLTF
CDR3nt: TGTGCCAGCAGCTTCATCAGGGGTTCGGGGGCCAACGTCCTGACTTTC

v_gene: TRBV2
d_gene: -
abundance: -
j_gene: TRBJ1-6
CDR3aa: CASIPVLNSPLHF
CDR3nt: TGTGCCAGCATTCCGGTCCTTAATTCACCCCTCCACTTT

v_gene: TRBV5-6
d_gene: -
abundance: -
j_gene: TRBJ2-1
CDR3aa: CASSLPVGAYNEQFF
CDR3nt: TGTGCCAGCAGCTTGCCTGTGGGGGCTTACAATGAGCAGTTCTTC

v_gene: TRBV5-1
d_gene: -
abundance: -
j_gene: TRBJ1-2
CDR3aa: CASSWNPGTQDNYGYTF
CDR3nt: TGCGCCAGCAGCTGGAACCCCGGGACACAAGACAACTATGGCTACACCTTC

v_gene: TRBV7-7
d_gene: -
abundance: few
j_gene: TRBJ1-1
CDR3aa: CASSPTALNTEAFF
CDR3nt: TGTGCTAGCAGCCCGACAGCATTGAACACTGAAGCTTTCTTT

v_gene: TRBV19
d_gene: -
abundance: -
j_gene: TRBJ2-7
CDR3aa: CASMPGALSSYEQYF
CDR3nt: TGTGCCAGTATGCCCGGTGCCCTAAGCTCCTACGAGCAGTACTTC

v_gene: TRBV6-1
d_gene: -
abundance: -
j_gene: TRBJ1-2
CDR3aa: CASSEGDSSDGYTF
CDR3nt: TGTGCCAGCAGTGAAGGCGACTCTTCGGATGGCTACACCTTC

v_gene: TRBV7-8
d_gene: TRBD1
abundance: -
j_gene: TRBJ1-1
CDR3aa: CASSWGQGGTEAFF
CDR3nt: TGTGCCAGCAGCTGGGGACAGGGAGGTACTGAAGCTTTCTTT

v_gene: TRBV5-1
d_gene: -
abundance: -
j_gene: TRBJ2-5
CDR3aa: CASSPGSKETQYF
CDR3nt: TGCGCCAGCAGCCCCGGGAGTAAAGAGACCCAGTACTTC

v_gene: TRBV9
d_gene: -
abundance: few
j_gene: TRBJ1-1
CDR3aa: CASSASVNTEAFF
CDR3nt: TGTGCCAGCAGCGCATCGGTGAACACTGAAGCTTTCTTT

v_gene: TRBV19
d_gene: TRBD2
abundance: -
j_gene: TRBJ2-1
CDR3aa: CASRRLAGGPSSYNEQFF
CDR3nt: TGTGCCAGTAGACGCCTAGCGGGGGGGCCCAGCTCATACAATGAGCAGTTCTTC

v_gene: TRBV10-3
d_gene: TRBD1
abundance: -
j_gene: TRBJ1-2
CDR3aa: CAISESGTGRSYGYTF
CDR3nt: TGTGCCATCAGTGAATCCGGGACAGGAAGAAGCTATGGCTACACCTTC

v_gene: TRBV29-1
d_gene: -
abundance: -
j_gene: TRBJ1-5
CDR3aa: CSAGDTNQPQHF
CDR3nt: TGCAGCGCAGGGGACACTAATCAGCCCCAGCATTTT

v_gene: TRBV7-2
d_gene: -
abundance: few
j_gene: TRBJ2-7
CDR3aa: CASSLVGAAYEQYF
CDR3nt: TGTGCCAGCAGCTTAGTTGGGGCGGCATACGAGCAGTACTTC

v_gene: TRBV11-2
d_gene: TRBD1
abundance: few
j_gene: TRBJ1-2
CDR3aa: CASSFGGGYGYTF
CDR3nt: TGTGCCAGCAGCTTTGGAGGGGGCTACGGCTACACCTTC

v_gene: TRBV5-6
d_gene: -
abundance: -
j_gene: TRBJ1-1
CDR3aa: CASSLGQGWTEAFF
CDR3nt: TGTGCCAGCAGCTTGGGTCAGGGATGGACTGAAGCTTTCTTT

v_gene: TRBV18
d_gene: -
abundance: -
j_gene: TRBJ2-2
CDR3aa: CASSRGLVPGELFF
CDR3nt: TGTGCCAGCTCACGGGGCTTGGTGCCCGGGGAGCTGTTTTTT

v_gene: TRBV6-5
d_gene: TRBD1
abundance: once
j_gene: TRBJ2-7
CDR3aa: CASIRQGSYEQYF
CDR3nt: TGTGCCAGCATCCGACAGGGGTCCTACGAGCAGTACTTC

v_gene: TRBV30
d_gene: TRBD2
abundance: -
j_gene: TRBJ2-1
CDR3aa: CAWDGGVNEQFF
CDR3nt: TGTGCCTGGGATGGGGGGGTAAATGAGCAGTTCTTC

v_gene: TRBV5-1
d_gene: TRBD2
abundance: -
j_gene: TRBJ2-3
CDR3aa: CASSSLSGSADTQYF
CDR3nt: TGCGCCAGCAGCTCTCTTAGCGGGAGCGCAGATACGCAGTATTTT

v_gene: TRBV6-6
d_gene: -
abundance: -
j_gene: TRBJ2-2
CDR3aa: CASIKGVSSSTGELFF
CDR3nt: TGTGCCAGCATTAAAGGAGTTAGTAGCAGCACCGGGGAGCTGTTTTTT

v_gene: TRBV25-1
d_gene: TRBD1
abundance: -
j_gene: TRBJ2-3
CDR3aa: CASSPYGQGIDTQYF
CDR3nt: TGTGCCAGCAGTCCATATGGACAGGGGATAGATACGCAGTATTTT

v_gene: TRBV2
d_gene: -
abundance: -
j_gene: TRBJ1-1
CDR3aa: CASSAVKAFF
CDR3nt: TGTGCCAGCAGTGCGGTGAAAGCTTTCTTT